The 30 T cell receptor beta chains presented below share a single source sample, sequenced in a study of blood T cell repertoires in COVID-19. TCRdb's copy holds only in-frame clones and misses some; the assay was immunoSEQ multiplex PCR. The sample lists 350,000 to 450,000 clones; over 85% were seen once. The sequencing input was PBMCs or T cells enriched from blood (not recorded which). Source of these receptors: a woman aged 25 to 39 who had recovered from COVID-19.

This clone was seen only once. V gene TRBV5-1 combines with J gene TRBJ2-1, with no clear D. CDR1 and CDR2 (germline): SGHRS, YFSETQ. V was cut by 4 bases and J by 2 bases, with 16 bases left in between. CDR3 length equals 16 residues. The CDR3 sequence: CASSRGQLDPYNEQFF. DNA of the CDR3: TGCGCCAGCAGCAGAGGTCAACTCGACCCCTACAATGAGCAGTTCTTC.

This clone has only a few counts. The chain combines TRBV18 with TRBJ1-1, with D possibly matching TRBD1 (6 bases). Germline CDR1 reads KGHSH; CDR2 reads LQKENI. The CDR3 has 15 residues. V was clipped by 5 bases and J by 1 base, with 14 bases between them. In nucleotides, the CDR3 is TGTGCCAGCTCATCAAGAACAGGGCCGAACACTGAAGCTTTCTTT. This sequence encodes CASSSRTGPNTEAFF.

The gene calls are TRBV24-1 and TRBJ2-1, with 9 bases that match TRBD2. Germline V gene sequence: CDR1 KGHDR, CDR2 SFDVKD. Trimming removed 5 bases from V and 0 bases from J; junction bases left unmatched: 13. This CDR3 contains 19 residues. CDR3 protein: CATSGQGRTSVSSYNEQFF. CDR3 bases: TGTGCCACCAGTGGTCAGGGCAGGACTAGCGTTAGCTCCTACAATGAGCAGTTCTTC.

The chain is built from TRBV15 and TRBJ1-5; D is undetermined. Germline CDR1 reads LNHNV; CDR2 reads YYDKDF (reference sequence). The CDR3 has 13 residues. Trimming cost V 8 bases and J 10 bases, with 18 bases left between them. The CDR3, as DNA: TGTGCCACCCAGCGGTCACCGCAGAGCCCCCAGCATTTT. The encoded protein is CATQRSPQSPQHF. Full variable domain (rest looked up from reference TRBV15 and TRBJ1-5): DAMVIQNPRYQVTQFGKPVTLSCSQTLNHNVMYWYQQKSSQAPKLLFHYYDKDFNNEADTPDNFQSRRPNTSFCFLDIRSPGLGDTAMYLCATQRSPQSPQHFGDGTRLSIL.

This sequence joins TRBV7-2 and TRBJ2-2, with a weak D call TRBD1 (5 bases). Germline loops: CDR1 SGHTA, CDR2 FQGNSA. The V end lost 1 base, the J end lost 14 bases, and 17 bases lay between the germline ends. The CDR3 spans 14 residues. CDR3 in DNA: TGTGCCAGCAGCTTAGGCAGGGTAGACCGAGTACTGTTTTTT. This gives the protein CASSLGRVDRVLFF.

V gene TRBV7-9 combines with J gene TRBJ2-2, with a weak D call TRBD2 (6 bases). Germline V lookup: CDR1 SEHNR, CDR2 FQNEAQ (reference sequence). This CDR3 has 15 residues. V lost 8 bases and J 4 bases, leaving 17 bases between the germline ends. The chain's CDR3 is CASGVGTSGTGELFF. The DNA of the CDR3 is TGTGCCAGCGGTGTTGGGACTTCAGGCACCGGGGAGCTGTTTTTT. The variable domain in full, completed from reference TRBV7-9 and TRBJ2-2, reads DTGVSQNPRHKITKRGQNVTFRCDPISEHNRLYWYRQTLGQGPEFLTYFQNEAQLEKSRLLSDRFSAERPKGSFSTLEIQRTEQGDSAMYLCASGVGTSGTGELFFGEGSRLTVL.

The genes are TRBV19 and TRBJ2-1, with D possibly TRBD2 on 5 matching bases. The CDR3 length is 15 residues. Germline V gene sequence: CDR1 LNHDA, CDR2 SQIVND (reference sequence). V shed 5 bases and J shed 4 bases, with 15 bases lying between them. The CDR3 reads CASSSGAGQYNEQFF. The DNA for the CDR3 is TGTGCCAGTAGTTCCGGTGCGGGTCAATACAATGAGCAGTTCTTC.

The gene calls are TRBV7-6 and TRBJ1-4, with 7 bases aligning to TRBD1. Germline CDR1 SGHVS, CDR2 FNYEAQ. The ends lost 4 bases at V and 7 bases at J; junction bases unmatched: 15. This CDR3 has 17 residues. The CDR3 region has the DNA TGTGCCAGCAGCTCCCCTCGGCGACAGGGAGAGAGTGAAAAACTGTTTTTT. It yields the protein CASSSPRRQGESEKLFF. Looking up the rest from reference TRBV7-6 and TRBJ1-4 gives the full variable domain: GAGVSQSPRYKVTKRGQDVALRCDPISGHVSLYWYRQALGQGPEFLTYFNYEAQQDKSGLPNDRFSAERPEGSISTLTIQRTEQRDSAMYRCASSSPRRQGESEKLFFGSGTQLSVL.

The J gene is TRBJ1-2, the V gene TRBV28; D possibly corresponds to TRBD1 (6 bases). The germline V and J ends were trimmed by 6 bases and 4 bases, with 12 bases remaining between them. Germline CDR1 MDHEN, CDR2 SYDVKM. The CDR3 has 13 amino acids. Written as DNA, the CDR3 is TGTGCCAGCAGGTCCGGGACACCCTATGGCTACACCTTC. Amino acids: CASRSGTPYGYTF.

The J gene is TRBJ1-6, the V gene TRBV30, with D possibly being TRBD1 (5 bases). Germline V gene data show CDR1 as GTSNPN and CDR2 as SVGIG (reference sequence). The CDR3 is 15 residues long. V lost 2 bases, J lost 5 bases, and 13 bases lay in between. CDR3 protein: CAWSQKWTHNSPLHF. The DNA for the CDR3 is TGTGCCTGGAGTCAAAAATGGACACATAATTCACCCCTCCACTTT.

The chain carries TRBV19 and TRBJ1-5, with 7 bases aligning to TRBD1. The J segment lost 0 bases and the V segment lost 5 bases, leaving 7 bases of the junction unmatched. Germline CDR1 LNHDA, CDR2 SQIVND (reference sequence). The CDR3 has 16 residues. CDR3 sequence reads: CASSRLRGDSNQPQHF. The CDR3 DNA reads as TGTGCCAGTAGTCGCCTCAGGGGGGATAGCAATCAGCCCCAGCATTTT.

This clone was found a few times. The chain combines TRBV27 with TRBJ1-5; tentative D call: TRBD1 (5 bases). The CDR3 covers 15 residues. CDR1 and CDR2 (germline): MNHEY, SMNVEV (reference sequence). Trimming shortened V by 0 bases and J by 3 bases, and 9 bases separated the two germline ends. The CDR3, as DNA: TGTGCCAGCAGTTTATCGGTTGGGGCCAATCAGCCCCAGCATTTT. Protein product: CASSLSVGANQPQHF.

The CDR3 sequence is CASSHPWTGDTIYF. In nucleotides, the CDR3 is TGTGCCAGCAGCCACCCCTGGACAGGAGACACCATATATTTT. The rearrangement links TRBV3-1 (or the pseudogene TRBV3-2) to TRBJ1-3; 7 positions agree with TRBD1. Germline CDR1 reads LGHDT; CDR2 reads YNNKEL (reference sequence). The CDR3 contains 14 residues. V was clipped by 3 bases and J by 8 bases; unmatched bases: 7.

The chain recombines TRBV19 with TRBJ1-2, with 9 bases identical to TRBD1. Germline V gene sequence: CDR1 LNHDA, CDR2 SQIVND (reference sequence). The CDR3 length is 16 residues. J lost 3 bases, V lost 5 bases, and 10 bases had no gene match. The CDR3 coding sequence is TGTGCCAGTAGTGTTCCGGGACAGGGATTTTACTATGGCTACACCTTC. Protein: CASSVPGQGFYYGYTF.

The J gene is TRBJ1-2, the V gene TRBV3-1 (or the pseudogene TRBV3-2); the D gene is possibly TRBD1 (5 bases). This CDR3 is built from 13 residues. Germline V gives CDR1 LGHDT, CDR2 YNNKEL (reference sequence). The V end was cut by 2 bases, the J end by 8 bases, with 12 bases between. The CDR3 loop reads CASSQQQDLGYTF. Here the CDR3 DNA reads TGTGCCAGCAGCCAACAACAGGATCTAGGCTACACCTTC.

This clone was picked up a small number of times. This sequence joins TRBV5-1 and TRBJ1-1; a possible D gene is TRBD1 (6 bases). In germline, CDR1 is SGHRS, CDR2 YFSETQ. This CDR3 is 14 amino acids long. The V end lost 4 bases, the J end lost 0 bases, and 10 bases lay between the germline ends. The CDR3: CASSPGAMNTEAFF. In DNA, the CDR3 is TGCGCCAGCAGCCCAGGGGCCATGAACACTGAAGCTTTCTTT.

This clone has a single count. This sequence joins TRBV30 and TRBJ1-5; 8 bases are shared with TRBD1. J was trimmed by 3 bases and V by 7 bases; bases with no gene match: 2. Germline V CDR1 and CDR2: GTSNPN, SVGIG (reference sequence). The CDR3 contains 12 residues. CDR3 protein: CALDRDNQPQHF. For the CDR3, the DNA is TGTGCCTTGGACAGGGACAATCAGCCCCAGCATTTT. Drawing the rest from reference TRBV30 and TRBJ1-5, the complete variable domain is SQTIHQWPATLVQPVGSPLSLECTVEGTSNPNLYWYRQAAGRGLQLLFYSVGIGQISSEVPQNLSASRPQDRQFILSSKKLLLSDSGFYLCALDRDNQPQHFGDGTRLSIL.

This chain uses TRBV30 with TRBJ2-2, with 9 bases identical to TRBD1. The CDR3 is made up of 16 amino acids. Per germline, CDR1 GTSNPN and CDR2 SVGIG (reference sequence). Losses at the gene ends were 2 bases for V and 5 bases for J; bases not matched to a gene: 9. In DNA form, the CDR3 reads TGTGCCTGGAGTACCCCGGACAGGGGTCCTACCGGGGAGCTGTTTTTT. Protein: CAWSTPDRGPTGELFF.

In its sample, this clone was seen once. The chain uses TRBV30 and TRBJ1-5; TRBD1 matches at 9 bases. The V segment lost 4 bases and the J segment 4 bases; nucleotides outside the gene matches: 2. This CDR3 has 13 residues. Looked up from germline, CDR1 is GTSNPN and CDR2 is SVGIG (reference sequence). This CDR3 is CAWTQGANQPQHF. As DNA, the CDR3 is TGTGCCTGGACACAGGGGGCAAATCAGCCCCAGCATTTT.

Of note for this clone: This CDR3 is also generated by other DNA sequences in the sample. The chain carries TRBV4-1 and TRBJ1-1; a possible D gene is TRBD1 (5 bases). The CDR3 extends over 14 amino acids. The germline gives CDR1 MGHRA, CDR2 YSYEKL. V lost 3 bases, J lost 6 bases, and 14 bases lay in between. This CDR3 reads CASSHSQGLSEAFF. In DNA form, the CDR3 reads TGCGCCAGCAGCCATTCCCAGGGTTTGTCTGAAGCTTTCTTT.

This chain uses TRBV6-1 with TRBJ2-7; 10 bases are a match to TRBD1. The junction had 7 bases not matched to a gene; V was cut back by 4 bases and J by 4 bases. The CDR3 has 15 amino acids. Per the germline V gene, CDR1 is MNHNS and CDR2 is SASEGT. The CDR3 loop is CASSGATGGIYEQYF. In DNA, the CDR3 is TGTGCCAGCAGTGGAGCGACAGGGGGCATATACGAGCAGTACTTC.

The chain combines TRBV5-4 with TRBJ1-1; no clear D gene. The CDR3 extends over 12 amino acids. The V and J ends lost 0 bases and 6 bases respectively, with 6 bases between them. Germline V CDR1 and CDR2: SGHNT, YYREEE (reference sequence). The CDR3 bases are TGTGCCAGCAGCTTGGAAGGAGCTGAAGCTTTCTTT. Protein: CASSLEGAEAFF.

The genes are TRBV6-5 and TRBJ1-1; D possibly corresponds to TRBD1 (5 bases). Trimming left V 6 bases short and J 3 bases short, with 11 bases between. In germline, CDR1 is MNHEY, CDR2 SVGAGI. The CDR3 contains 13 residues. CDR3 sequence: CASRRDSHTEAFF. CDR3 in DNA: TGTGCCAGCAGGCGGGACTCCCACACTGAAGCTTTCTTT.

The CDR3 DNA reads as TGTGCCAGCTCCCCAGGGAGCACTGAAGCTTTCTTT. Its protein is CASSPGSTEAFF. The chain employs TRBV18 and TRBJ1-1; TRBD1 might be the D (5 bases). With 6 bases removed from V and 4 bases from J, the gap between germline ends came to 9 bases. The CDR3 runs to 12 residues. CDR1 is KGHSH, CDR2 LQKENI, per germline.

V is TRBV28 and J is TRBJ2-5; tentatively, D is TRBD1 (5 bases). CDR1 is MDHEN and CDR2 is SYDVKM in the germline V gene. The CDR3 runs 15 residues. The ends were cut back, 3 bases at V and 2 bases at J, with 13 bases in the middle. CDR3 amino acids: CASSFPPGQQETQYF. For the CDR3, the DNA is TGTGCCAGCAGTTTCCCTCCAGGGCAGCAAGAGACCCAGTACTTC. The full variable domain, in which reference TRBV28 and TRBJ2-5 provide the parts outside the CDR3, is DVKVTQSSRYLVKRTGEKVFLECVQDMDHENMFWYRQDPGLGLRLIYFSYDVKMKEKGDIPEGYSVSREKKERFSLILESASTNQTSMYLCASSFPPGQQETQYFGPGTRLLVL.

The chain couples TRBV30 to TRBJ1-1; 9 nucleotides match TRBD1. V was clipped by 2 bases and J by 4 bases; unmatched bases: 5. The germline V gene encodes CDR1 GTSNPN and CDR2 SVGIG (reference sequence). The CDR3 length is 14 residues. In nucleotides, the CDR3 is TGTGCCTGGAGTCGGGACAGGGTGATCACTGAAGCTTTCTTT. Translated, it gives CAWSRDRVITEAFF.

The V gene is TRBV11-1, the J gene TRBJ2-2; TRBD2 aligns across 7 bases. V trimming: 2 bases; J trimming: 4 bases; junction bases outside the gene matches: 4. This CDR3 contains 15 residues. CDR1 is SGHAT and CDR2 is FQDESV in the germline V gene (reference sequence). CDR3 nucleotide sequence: TGTGCCAGCAGCTTACTCGGGGGGTTCACCGGGGAGCTGTTTTTT. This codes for CASSLLGGFTGELFF.

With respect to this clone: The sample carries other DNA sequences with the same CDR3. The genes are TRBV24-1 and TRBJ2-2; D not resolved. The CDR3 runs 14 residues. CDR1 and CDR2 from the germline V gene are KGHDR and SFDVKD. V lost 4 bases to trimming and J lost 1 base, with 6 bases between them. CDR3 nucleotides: TGTGCCACCAGTGACTCACAGAACACCGGGGAGCTGTTTTTT. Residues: CATSDSQNTGELFF.

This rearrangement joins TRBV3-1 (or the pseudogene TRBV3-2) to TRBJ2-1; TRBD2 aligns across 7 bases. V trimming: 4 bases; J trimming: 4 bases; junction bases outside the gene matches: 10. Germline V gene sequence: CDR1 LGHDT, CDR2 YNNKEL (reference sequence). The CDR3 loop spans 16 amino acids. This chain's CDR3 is CASSPRWAGAYNEQFF. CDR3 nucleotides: TGTGCCAGCAGCCCCCGGTGGGCGGGAGCTTACAATGAGCAGTTCTTC.

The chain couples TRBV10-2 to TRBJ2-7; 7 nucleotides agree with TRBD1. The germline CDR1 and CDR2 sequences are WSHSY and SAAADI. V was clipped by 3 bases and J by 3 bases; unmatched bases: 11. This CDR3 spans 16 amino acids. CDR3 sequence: CASSDSPRTGVYEQYF. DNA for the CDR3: TGCGCCAGCAGTGATTCCCCTCGGACAGGCGTCTACGAGCAGTACTTC.